At least ten counts were recorded for the clone carrying this T cell receptor (beta chain). Antigen: not known. Each CDR3 protein is one row after TCRdb ran MiXCR on the 5' RACE reads. The repertoire holds approximately 130,000 distinct CDR3 sequences, with around 10% as singletons. With 5 bases clipped from V and 1 base from J, the junction kept 11 bases outside the gene matches. The CDR3 is 17 residues long. Germline assignment: CDR1 SEHNR and CDR2 FQNEAQ (reference sequence). The source of the sample is a study of CD8 T cells in ankylosing spondylitis. General study points: What seemed typical of ankylosing spondylitis blood was a TCR beta motif built from about 8 highly homologous variants.

The sample was blood, either unsorted or a sorted T cell fraction (not recorded which). The V and J genes are TRBV7-9 and TRBJ2-3, with TRBD2 matching over 8 bases. The sequence came from a female donor with ankylosing spondylitis or in good health (not recorded which). In nucleotides, the CDR3 is TGTGCCAGCAGCAGGCCCGGGACTAGTACGGGCACAGATACGCAGTATTTT. Translation gives CASSRPGTSTGTDTQYF.